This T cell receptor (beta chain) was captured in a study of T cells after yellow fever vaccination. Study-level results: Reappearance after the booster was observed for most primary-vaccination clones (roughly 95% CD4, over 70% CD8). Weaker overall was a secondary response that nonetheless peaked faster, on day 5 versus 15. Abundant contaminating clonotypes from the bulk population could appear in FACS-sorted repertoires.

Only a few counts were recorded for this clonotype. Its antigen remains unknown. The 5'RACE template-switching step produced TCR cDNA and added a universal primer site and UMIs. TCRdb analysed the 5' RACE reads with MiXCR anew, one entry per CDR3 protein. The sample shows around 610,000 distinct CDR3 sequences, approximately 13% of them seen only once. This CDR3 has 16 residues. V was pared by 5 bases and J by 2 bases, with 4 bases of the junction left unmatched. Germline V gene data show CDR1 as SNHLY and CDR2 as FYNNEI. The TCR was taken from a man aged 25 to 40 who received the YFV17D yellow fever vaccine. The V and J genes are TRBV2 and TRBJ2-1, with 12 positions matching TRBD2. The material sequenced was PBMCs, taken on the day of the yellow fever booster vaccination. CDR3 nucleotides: TGTGCCAGCAGTCCCTCTAGCGGGAGGGCCTACAATGAGCAGTTCTTC. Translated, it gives CASSPSSGRAYNEQFF.